This TCR beta chain was found in a study of shared clonotypes between healthy human individuals. Method: immunoSEQ multiplex PCR; TCRdb's copy keeps in-frame clones and lacks some. The sample lists about 380,000 clones, about 96% occurring once. The CDR3 loop spans 14 amino acids. V was pared by 3 bases and J by 7 bases, with 5 bases of the junction left unmatched. The V gene's germline CDR1 is KGHSH and CDR2 LQKENI. The sample taken for sequencing was memory CD8+ T cells sorted from blood. The subset is: CD45RO+ cells pooled with CCR7-negative TemRA cells. The rearrangement uses TRBV18 and TRBJ2-1, with 8 bases fitting TRBD2. The receptor comes from a man aged 25-45 years in good health. CDR3 residues: CASSPGRAKNEQFF. The CDR3 DNA is TGTGCCAGCTCACCCGGGAGGGCCAAGAATGAGCAGTTCTTC. Complete variable domain (other parts from reference TRBV18 and TRBJ2-1): NAGVMQNPRHLVRRRGQEARLRCSPMKGHSHVYWYRQLPEEGLKFMVYLQKENIIDESGMPKERFSAEFPKEGPSILRIQQVVRGDSAAYFCASSPGRAKNEQFFGPGTRLTVL.